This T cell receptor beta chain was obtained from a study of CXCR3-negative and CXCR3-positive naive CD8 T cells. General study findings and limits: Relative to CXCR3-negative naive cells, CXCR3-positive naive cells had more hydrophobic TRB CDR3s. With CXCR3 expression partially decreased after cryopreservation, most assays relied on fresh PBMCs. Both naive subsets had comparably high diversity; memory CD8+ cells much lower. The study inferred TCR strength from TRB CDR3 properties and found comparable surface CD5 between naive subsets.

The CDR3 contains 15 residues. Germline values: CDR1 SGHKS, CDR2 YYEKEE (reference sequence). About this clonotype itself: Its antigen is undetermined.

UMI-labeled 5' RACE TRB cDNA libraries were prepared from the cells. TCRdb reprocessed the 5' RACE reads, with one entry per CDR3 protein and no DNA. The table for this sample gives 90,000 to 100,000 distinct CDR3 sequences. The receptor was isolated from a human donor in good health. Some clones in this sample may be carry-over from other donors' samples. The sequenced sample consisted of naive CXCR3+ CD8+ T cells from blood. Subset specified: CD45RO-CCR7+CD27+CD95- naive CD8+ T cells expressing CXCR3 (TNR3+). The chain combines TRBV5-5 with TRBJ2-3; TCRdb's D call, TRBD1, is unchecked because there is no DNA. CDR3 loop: CASSRTGTSTDTQYF.